The table lists the clone carrying this T cell receptor beta chain with many counts. Germline-derived CDR1 and CDR2 are LNHDA and SQIVND (reference sequence). V was trimmed by 5 bases and J by 0 bases, leaving 10 bases between them. This CDR3 is built from 14 residues. TCRB transcripts that were expressed got sequenced, as all of the isolated RNA had been reverse transcribed. Generated by immunoSEQ multiplex PCR, the TCRdb table keeps only in-frame clones and is missing some. The sample yields some 250,000 clones, 27% seen once. The data were taken from a study of beta chain features in type 1 diabetes.

The chain links TRBV19 to TRBJ1-1; D may be TRBD1 (5 bases). What was sequenced was central memory CD4+ T cells from blood. The clonotype originates from a man aged 25 to 40 in good health. CDR3 coding DNA: TGTGCCAGTAGTCGCCTACAGGTGAACACTGAAGCTTTCTTT. Translation: CASSRLQVNTEAFF.